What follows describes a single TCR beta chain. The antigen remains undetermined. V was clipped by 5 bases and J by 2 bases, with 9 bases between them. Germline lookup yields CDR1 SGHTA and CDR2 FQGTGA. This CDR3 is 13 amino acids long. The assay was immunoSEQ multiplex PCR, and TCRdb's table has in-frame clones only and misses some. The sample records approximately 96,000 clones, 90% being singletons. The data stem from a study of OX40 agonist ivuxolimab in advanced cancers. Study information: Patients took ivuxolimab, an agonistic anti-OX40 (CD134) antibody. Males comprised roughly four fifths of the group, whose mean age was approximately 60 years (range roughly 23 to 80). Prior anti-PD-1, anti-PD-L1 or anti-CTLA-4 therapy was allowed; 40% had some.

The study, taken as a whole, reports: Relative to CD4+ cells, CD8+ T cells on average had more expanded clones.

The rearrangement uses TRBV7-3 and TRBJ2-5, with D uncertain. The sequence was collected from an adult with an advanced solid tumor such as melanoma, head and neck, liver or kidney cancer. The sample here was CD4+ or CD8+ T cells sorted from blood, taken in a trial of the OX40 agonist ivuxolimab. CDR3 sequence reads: CASSAVSQETQYF. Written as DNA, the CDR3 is TGTGCCAGCAGCGCCGTCTCTCAAGAGACCCAGTACTTC.